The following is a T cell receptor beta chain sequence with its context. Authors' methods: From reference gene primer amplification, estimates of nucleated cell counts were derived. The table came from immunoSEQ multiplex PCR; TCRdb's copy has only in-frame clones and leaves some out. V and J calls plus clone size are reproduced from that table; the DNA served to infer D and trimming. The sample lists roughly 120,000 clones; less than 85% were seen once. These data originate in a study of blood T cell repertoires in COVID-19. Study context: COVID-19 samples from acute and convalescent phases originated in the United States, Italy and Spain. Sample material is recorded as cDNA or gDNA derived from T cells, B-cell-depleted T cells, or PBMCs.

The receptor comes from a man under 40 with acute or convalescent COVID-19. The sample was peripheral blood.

This CDR3 reads CASSANYRSNQPQHF. The CDR3 coding sequence is TGTGCCAGCAGCGCCAATTACAGAAGCAATCAGCCCCAGCATTTT. The chain employs TRBV3-1 (or the pseudogene TRBV3-2) and TRBJ1-5; D is uncertain. There are 15 residues in the CDR3. V was cut by 5 bases and J by 1 base, with 12 bases left in between. Germline values: CDR1 LGHDT, CDR2 YNNKEL (reference sequence).